This TCR beta chain was observed in a study of chemoradiotherapy in HPV16-positive cancers. The study's findings and limits: During treatment, candidate HPV-specific clones and E7-related motifs expanded in tumor. Better recurrence-free survival went with HPV-responsive T-cell expansion in HPV16-positive patients. The functional HPV-specific definition rests on just a couple of HPV16-positive patients.

The repertoire was sequenced with immunoSEQ multiplex PCR; TCRdb's copy has only in-frame clones and lacks some. Here the sample spans some 34,000 clones, about 90% being singletons. Concerning this clone: Antigen specificity is unknown.

Over chemoradiotherapy, repertoires were sampled more than once. The material sequenced was blood, taken from a patient who underwent chemoradiotherapy. The receptor comes from a human donor with HPV-associated anogenital cancer.

In nucleotides, the CDR3 is TGTGCCAGCAGCTACATAGGACAGACTGAAGCTTTCTTT. This encodes CASSYIGQTEAFF. The chain links TRBV7-9 to TRBJ1-1, with D tentatively TRBD1 (6 bases). Trimming cost V 4 bases and J 5 bases, with 11 bases left between them. The length of the CDR3 is 13 residues. Germline CDR1 is SEHNR and CDR2 is FQNEAQ (reference sequence).